This TCR beta chain was documented in a study of radiation and T cells in renal cell carcinoma. Whole-study results and caveats: Dominant CDR3 motifs occupied more repertoire in irradiated than control tumors.

This CDR3 region has 18 residues. Looked up from germline, CDR1 is SGHAT and CDR2 is FQNNGV. Germline trimming cut 3 bases from V and 4 bases from J; bases unmatched to any gene: 16. Treatment indicated: treatment-naive control, cytoreductive nephrectomy. Controls were unirradiated tumors from treatment-naive cytoreductive nephrectomy patients. By share, this clone ranks as medium-sized (0.01 to 0.1%). Its antigen is not identified. Measured with immunoSEQ multiplex PCR; TCRdb has only the in-frame clones, and not every one. In the table there are 10,000 to 12,000 clones, more than 55% of which are singletons.

The receptor was isolated from a man between 40 and 49 years old with renal cell carcinoma. The sample here was tumor tissue, taken from a patient whose treatment was nephrectomy without radiotherapy. This chain links TRBV11-2 with TRBJ2-3, with 7 bases aligning to TRBD2. DNA for the CDR3: TGTGCCAGCAGCTTCCACGGTGGGTGGGAGGGCCTGGCAGATACGCAGTATTTT. Its translation is CASSFHGGWEGLADTQYF.